These 19 T cell receptor beta chains were sequenced from one sample in a study of T cells in Graves' hyperthyroidism and ophthalmopathy. Using RNA transcripts as the source, TCR beta CDR3 regions were amplified. The TCR CDR3 was amplified in a first-round RT-PCR using the HTBI primer set. TCRdb recomputed calls from the multiplex PCR reads with MiXCR, one row per CDR3 protein. The data show approximately 590,000 distinct CDR3 sequences, with 15% to 17% seen just once and less than 9.5% held by the top ten. Sequenced input: blood. The receptors were sampled from a woman in her 30s with Graves' hyperthyroidism.

This clonotype was seen once. This chain connects TRBV7-2 to TRBJ2-4; D may be TRBD1 or TRBD2 (5 bases each). V dropped 4 bases and J dropped 0 bases, with 10 bases sitting between them. The germline CDR1 and CDR2 sequences are SGHTA and FQGNSA. This CDR3 contains 15 residues. CDR3 in DNA: TGTGCCAGCAGCTCGACCGGGACAGCCAAAAACATTCAGTACTTC. This codes for CASSSTGTAKNIQYF.

Ten or more counts support this clonotype. V gene TRBV7-2 combines with J gene TRBJ2-7; the D gene is possibly TRBD2 (6 bases). Germline loops: CDR1 SGHTA, CDR2 FQGNSA. Trimming cost V 5 bases and J 1 base, with 12 bases left between them. CDR3 length: 14 residues. The DNA of the CDR3 is TGTGCCAGCAGCATGGGACTTGCTTCCTACGAGCAGTACTTC. Protein sequence: CASSMGLASYEQYF.

This clonotype was observed many times. The chain recombines TRBV12-3 or TRBV12-4 with TRBJ1-5; D is uncertain. The CDR3 runs to 14 residues. Trimming removed 3 bases from V and 1 base from J, with 7 bases in between. Here the CDR3 DNA reads TGTGCCAGCAGTTTTGGGCCGAGCAATCAGCCCCAGCATTTT. Protein: CASSFGPSNQPQHF.

This clonotype came up many times. V usage is TRBV6-1 and J usage is TRBJ2-2, with TRBD2 identical over 16 bases. Germline loops: CDR1 MNHNS, CDR2 SASEGT. The CDR3 contains 18 residues. V shed 5 bases, J shed 6 bases, and the junction held 9 bases outside the gene matches. CDR3 residues: CASSKPGTSGRGAGELFF. Written as DNA, the CDR3 is TGTGCCAGCAGTAAACCCGGGACTAGCGGGAGGGGTGCCGGGGAGCTGTTTTTT.

Only one count was recorded for this clonotype. One end of the junction fails to match germline, which may point to a read error. This CDR3 is CAISVGGQGTDTQYF. CDR3 in DNA: TGTGCCATCAGTGTAGGTGGACAGGGCACAGATACGCAGTATTTT. V is TRBV6-1 and J is TRBJ2-3, with TRBD1 identical over 7 bases. This CDR3 is built from 15 residues. The V gene's germline CDR1 is MNHNS and CDR2 SASEGT.

This clonotype was recorded many times. This rearrangement joins TRBV18 to TRBJ2-7, with 9 bases identical to TRBD1. V was pared by 6 bases and J by 6 bases, with 9 bases of the junction left unmatched. Germline V gene data show CDR1 as KGHSH and CDR2 as LQKENI. This CDR3 has 14 amino acids. CDR3 region: CASSPTGGMGEQYF. The CDR3 DNA sequence: TGTGCCAGCTCGCCGACAGGGGGTATGGGCGAGCAGTACTTC.

This clonotype was picked up many times. The rearrangement joins TRBV30 to TRBJ2-5; D unclear. Germline V lookup: CDR1 GTSNPN, CDR2 SVGIG (reference sequence). CDR3 length: 12 amino acids. V was shortened by 7 bases and J by 5 bases, with 14 bases between the two germline ends. DNA of the CDR3: TGTGCCTTGACCCCGATTGGGGAGACCCAGTACTTC. Translated, it gives CALTPIGETQYF.

The CDR3 DNA reads TGTGCCAGCAGCCTTCTCCTCGGGGGCATAAATATGAACACTGAAGCTTTCTTT. It yields the protein CASSLLLGGINMNTEAFF. The V call is TRBV7-9, the J call TRBJ1-1; D is possibly TRBD1 (6 bases). The CDR3 is made up of 18 amino acids. Germline V gene sequence: CDR1 SEHNR, CDR2 FQNEAQ (reference sequence). Trimming took 5 bases from V and 0 from J, leaving 22 bases between them.

This clonotype was seen many times. The rearrangement uses TRBV6-1 and TRBJ2-5, with a weak D call TRBD1 (6 bases). From germline, CDR1 is MNHNS and CDR2 SASEGT. The CDR3 runs to 13 residues. Trimming took 2 bases from V and 4 from J, leaving 8 bases between them. The DNA for the CDR3 is TGTGCCAGCAGTGAAAACAGGGTAGAGACCCAGTACTTC. Encoded protein: CASSENRVETQYF.

This clonotype appeared many times. This sequence joins TRBV12-3 or TRBV12-4 and TRBJ2-1; TRBD2 aligns across 8 bases. CDR3 size: 15 residues. The V and J ends lost 1 base and 6 bases, in that order; junction bases with no gene match: 5. CDR3: CASSLGGGRPNEQFF. In nucleotides, the CDR3 is TGTGCCAGCAGTTTAGGTGGCGGGAGGCCCAATGAGCAGTTCTTC.

This clonotype was counted between two and nine times. The rearrangement uses TRBV7-6 and TRBJ2-1, with 9 bases aligning to TRBD2. Germline V lookup: CDR1 SGHVS, CDR2 FNYEAQ. J was trimmed by 4 bases and V by 5 bases; bases with no gene match: 18. The CDR3 is 19 amino acids. In DNA, the CDR3 is TGTGCCAGCAGCCCAAGGACACTTCGGGCGGGAGGGCCGTACAATGAGCAGTTCTTC. Residues: CASSPRTLRAGGPYNEQFF.

Ten or more counts support this clonotype. The chain has TRBV5-4 and TRBJ1-1; unclear D gene. V was clipped by 0 bases and J by 1 base, with 7 bases between them. The germline CDR1 and CDR2 sequences are SGHNT and YYREEE (reference sequence). The CDR3 has 14 residues. The CDR3 spells CASSLVAGNTEAFF. CDR3 nucleotides: TGTGCCAGCAGCTTGGTCGCAGGGAACACTGAAGCTTTCTTT. Variable domain in full (rest from reference TRBV5-4 and TRBJ1-1): ETGVTQSPTHLIKTRGQQVTLRCSSQSGHNTVSWYQQALGQGPQFIFQYYREEENGRGNFPPRFSGLQFPNYSSELNVNALELDDSALYLCASSLVAGNTEAFFGQGTRLTVV.

The chain combines TRBV5-6 with TRBJ2-1, with unresolved D. V lost 0 bases to trimming and J lost 4 bases, with 11 bases between them. This CDR3 region has 15 residues. Germline lookup yields CDR1 SGHDT and CDR2 YYEEEE. This CDR3 is CASSLVERPYNEQFF. CDR3 bases: TGTGCCAGCAGCTTGGTGGAGAGGCCATACAATGAGCAGTTCTTC.

There are many counts of this clonotype. The chain couples TRBV11-2 to TRBJ2-3; no clear D. Germline V gene lookup returns CDR1 SGHAT and CDR2 FQNNGV. This CDR3 contains 13 residues. Trimming took 2 bases from V and 4 from J, leaving 7 bases between them. The CDR3 coding sequence is TGTGCCAGCAGCTTATCGCTGCCAGATACGCAGTATTTT. Amino acids: CASSLSLPDTQYF.

Ten or more counts support this clonotype. The chain employs TRBV15 and TRBJ2-7, with D perhaps matching TRBD1 (6 bases). Trimming cost V 1 base and J 2 bases, with 9 bases left between them. The CDR3 has 14 amino acids. Germline V gene sequence: CDR1 LNHNV, CDR2 YYDKDF (reference sequence). CDR3 residues: CATSRVDRTYEQYF. The CDR3 coding sequence is TGTGCCACCAGCAGAGTCGACAGGACCTACGAGCAGTACTTC.

This clonotype occurred many times. The gene calls are TRBV2 and TRBJ2-2, with 7 bases aligning to TRBD2. The CDR3 covers 13 residues. The germline gives CDR1 SNHLY, CDR2 FYNNEI. With V trimmed by 4 bases and J by 5 bases, 1 base remained unmatched. This chain's CDR3 is CASSGGLTGELFF. As DNA, the CDR3 is TGTGCCAGCAGTGGGGGACTAACCGGGGAGCTGTTTTTT.

The chain links TRBV20-1 to TRBJ2-5; 10 positions match TRBD2. The germline V gene encodes CDR1 DFQATT and CDR2 SNEGSKA (reference sequence). The CDR3 extends over 14 amino acids. The ends lost 5 bases at V and 2 bases at J; junction bases unmatched: 5. The CDR3, as DNA: TGCAGTGCTGCTAGCGGGAGCGGGCAAGAGACCCAGTACTTC. Amino acid sequence: CSAASGSGQETQYF.

CDR3 DNA: TGTGCCACCCTAAGCGGGGCCCAGGAAGAGACCCAGTACTTC. It specifies CATLSGAQEETQYF. This chain connects TRBV18 to TRBJ2-5; 7 nucleotides match TRBD2. In germline, CDR1 is KGHSH, CDR2 LQKENI. The CDR3 contains 14 residues. V dropped 10 bases and J dropped 3; count of bases not matched to a gene: 11.

This chain uses TRBV4-2 with TRBJ2-1; D is perhaps TRBD2 (6 bases). Deletions cut 0 bases from V and 3 bases from J, with 18 bases between. In germline, CDR1 is LGHNA, CDR2 YNFKEQ. The CDR3 is 18 residues long. The DNA of the CDR3 is TGTGCCAGCAGCCAAGATCATTCCGGGACTCAGCGCTACAATGAGCAGTTCTTC. As protein: CASSQDHSGTQRYNEQFF.